The 18 T cell receptor beta chains presented below share a single source sample, sequenced in a study of cytomegalovirus exposure and HLA in healthy donors. A multiplex PCR was run with 60 Vbeta primers and 13 Jbeta primers. Sequenced by immunoSEQ multiplex PCR; TCRdb stores in-frame clones only, minus some. The data show roughly 110,000 clones, less than 85% seen once. The sequenced sample consisted of PBMCs. The origin of the receptors is a man aged 18 to 29 in good health and CMV-seronegative.

The J gene is TRBJ1-1, the V gene TRBV28; 8 bases fit TRBD1. The CDR3 is 15 residues long. J lost 1 base, V lost 1 base, and 2 bases had no gene match. CDR1 MDHEN and CDR2 SYDVKM come from the germline V gene. As DNA, the CDR3 is TGTGCCAGCAGTTTATTGGGGACAGGGAACACTGAAGCTTTCTTT. Its translation is CASSLLGTGNTEAFF.

This chain uses TRBV5-1 with TRBJ1-5; D remains unclear. The CDR3 consists of 15 residues. CDR1 is SGHRS and CDR2 is YFSETQ in the germline V gene. Trimming cost V 4 bases and J 2 bases, with 13 bases left between them. CDR3 residues: CASSPGAGRNQPQHF. The DNA for the CDR3 is TGCGCCAGCAGCCCTGGTGCGGGCCGCAATCAGCCCCAGCATTTT.

The chain recombines TRBV25-1 with TRBJ2-7; perhaps TRBD1 as D (6 bases). The germline V gene encodes CDR1 MGHDK and CDR2 SYGVNS. The CDR3 totals 16 residues. V lost 3 bases and J 2 bases, leaving 17 bases between the germline ends. Here the CDR3 reads CASSDGAGEGPYEQYF. CDR3 DNA: TGTGCCAGCAGTGATGGGGCAGGGGAAGGGCCCTACGAGCAGTACTTC.

This chain joins TRBV27 and TRBJ2-7; 7 bases match TRBD2. Unmatched junction bases numbered 9, after V lost 8 bases and J lost 2 bases. CDR1 and CDR2 from the germline V gene are MNHEY and SMNVEV (reference sequence). This CDR3 has 14 amino acids. CDR3 protein: CASLPAGVPYEQYF. The CDR3 coding sequence is TGTGCCAGCCTTCCCGCGGGGGTCCCCTACGAGCAGTACTTC.

The V call is TRBV5-1, the J call TRBJ1-1, with D hard to call. The germline V and J ends were trimmed by 1 base and 0 bases, with 4 bases remaining between them. The CDR3 is made up of 13 amino acids. Per the germline V gene, CDR1 is SGHRS and CDR2 is YFSETQ. CDR3 sequence reads: CASSLSLNTEAFF. The CDR3 DNA is TGCGCCAGCAGCTTGTCTCTGAACACTGAAGCTTTCTTT.

The chain couples TRBV6-5 to TRBJ1-1; possible D gene TRBD1, 5 bases. Between the trimmed V and J ends, which lost 5 bases and 4 bases, there was a span of 14 bases. This CDR3 contains 14 residues. Germline V CDR1 and CDR2: MNHEY, SVGAGI. CDR3 in DNA: TGTGCCAGCAGTCCGGACATGACGGGCACTGAAGCTTTCTTT. Protein sequence: CASSPDMTGTEAFF.

This clone was detected once. This chain links TRBV7-2 with TRBJ1-6; no clear D gene. Germline V CDR1 and CDR2: SGHTA, FQGNSA. There are 15 residues in the CDR3. Between the trimmed V and J ends, which lost 3 bases and 7 bases, there was a span of 13 bases. CDR3 amino acids: CASSFGPLRNSPLHF. The DNA for the CDR3 is TGTGCCAGCAGCTTTGGGCCCTTACGAAATTCACCCCTCCACTTT.

The gene calls are TRBV18 and TRBJ2-7; D perhaps matches TRBD1 (6 bases). Germline V gene sequence: CDR1 KGHSH, CDR2 LQKENI. The CDR3 contains 14 residues. Between the trimmed V and J ends, which lost 4 bases and 2 bases, there was a span of 12 bases. The CDR3 reads CASSLTGQAYEQYF. In nucleotides, the CDR3 is TGTGCCAGCTCACTGACGGGACAAGCCTACGAGCAGTACTTC.

The chain links TRBV29-1 to TRBJ2-7; 14 nucleotides align to TRBD2. The germline V gene encodes CDR1 SQVTM and CDR2 ANQGSEA. The trim removed 3 bases at V and 7 bases at J, leaving 5 bases unmatched. The CDR3 consists of 14 residues. The CDR3: CSVERLAGGREQYF. As DNA, the CDR3 is TGCAGCGTTGAGCGACTAGCGGGGGGGCGTGAGCAGTACTTC.

This sequence joins TRBV6-1 and TRBJ2-7; 8 bases map to TRBD2. Germline CDR1 reads MNHNS; CDR2 reads SASEGT. The trim removed 2 bases at V and 2 bases at J, leaving 17 bases unmatched. This CDR3 is 19 amino acids long. The DNA for the CDR3 is TGTGCCAGCAGTGAAAGTTTTGCGGGGGGCCAAACCTTCGCCTACGAGCAGTACTTC. This sequence encodes CASSESFAGGQTFAYEQYF.

The chain uses TRBV14 and TRBJ2-5, with D unresolved. Between the trimmed V and J ends, which lost 1 base and 5 bases, there was a span of 8 bases. Germline loops: CDR1 SGHDN, CDR2 FVKESK. The CDR3 covers 13 residues. CDR3: CASSQGFGETQYF. CDR3 nucleotides: TGTGCCAGCAGCCAAGGGTTCGGGGAGACCCAGTACTTC.

This chain uses TRBV25-1 with TRBJ2-3; 9 nucleotides agree with TRBD2. Looked up from germline, CDR1 is MGHDK and CDR2 is SYGVNS. This CDR3 has 16 amino acids. J lost 4 bases, V lost 0 bases, and 5 bases had no gene match. The CDR3 is CASSEYLAGFADTQYF. The CDR3 DNA follows: TGTGCCAGCAGTGAATATCTAGCGGGGTTTGCAGATACGCAGTATTTT.

V and J are TRBV4-3 and TRBJ2-7; D possibly corresponds to TRBD1 (5 bases). The CDR3 loop spans 13 amino acids. The V end was cut by 1 base, the J end by 3 bases, with 7 bases between. Germline CDR1 is LGHNA and CDR2 is YSLEER. The CDR3 DNA is TGCGCCAGCAGCCAAGGACAGTACTACGAGCAGTACTTC. Translation: CASSQGQYYEQYF.

The chain recombines TRBV5-4 with TRBJ2-6, with D possibly matching TRBD1 (5 bases). V lost 4 bases and J lost 1, with 12 bases in between. The CDR3 runs to 16 residues. The V gene's germline CDR1 is SGHNT and CDR2 YYREEE (reference sequence). CDR3 in amino acids: CASSQRQKSGANVLTF. The CDR3 DNA reads TGTGCCAGCAGCCAGAGACAGAAATCTGGGGCCAACGTCCTGACTTTC.

The rearrangement joins TRBV27 to TRBJ2-2; 8 bases line up with TRBD2. There are 16 residues in the CDR3. CDR1 and CDR2 (germline): MNHEY, SMNVEV (reference sequence). V dropped 8 bases and J dropped 0; count of bases not matched to a gene: 8. CDR3 protein: CASRAAGGANTGELFF. DNA for the CDR3: TGTGCCAGCCGGGCGGCGGGGGGCGCGAACACCGGGGAGCTGTTTTTT.

This clone is a singleton in its sample. The V call is TRBV7-2, the J call TRBJ1-1; D may be TRBD1 (5 bases). Germline-derived CDR1 and CDR2 are SGHTA and FQGNSA. The V end lost 5 bases, the J end lost 4 bases, and 14 bases lay between the germline ends. The CDR3 totals 14 residues. This chain's CDR3 is CASSVKQGSTEAFF. CDR3 DNA: TGTGCCAGCAGCGTTAAGCAGGGCTCCACTGAAGCTTTCTTT.

The J gene is TRBJ2-3, the V gene TRBV6-1, with 8 nucleotides matching TRBD2. CDR3 length: 14 residues. J gave up 2 bases and V 4 bases, and 2 bases lay outside the gene matches. CDR1 and CDR2 from the germline V gene are MNHNS and SASEGT. CDR3 in amino acids: CASSAGGDTDTQYF. The CDR3 region has the DNA TGTGCCAGCAGTGCCGGGGGGGACACAGATACGCAGTATTTT.

This clone was seen only a few times. The chain joins TRBV5-4 to TRBJ1-2; the D gene is possibly TRBD1 (6 bases). The CDR3 is 15 residues long. The V end was cut by 4 bases, the J end by 6 bases, with 19 bases between. The germline gives CDR1 SGHNT, CDR2 YYREEE (reference sequence). The CDR3 nucleotides are TGTGCCAGCAGCCAAGAACAGGGTTACTCCGATGGCTACACCTTC. This gives the protein CASSQEQGYSDGYTF.